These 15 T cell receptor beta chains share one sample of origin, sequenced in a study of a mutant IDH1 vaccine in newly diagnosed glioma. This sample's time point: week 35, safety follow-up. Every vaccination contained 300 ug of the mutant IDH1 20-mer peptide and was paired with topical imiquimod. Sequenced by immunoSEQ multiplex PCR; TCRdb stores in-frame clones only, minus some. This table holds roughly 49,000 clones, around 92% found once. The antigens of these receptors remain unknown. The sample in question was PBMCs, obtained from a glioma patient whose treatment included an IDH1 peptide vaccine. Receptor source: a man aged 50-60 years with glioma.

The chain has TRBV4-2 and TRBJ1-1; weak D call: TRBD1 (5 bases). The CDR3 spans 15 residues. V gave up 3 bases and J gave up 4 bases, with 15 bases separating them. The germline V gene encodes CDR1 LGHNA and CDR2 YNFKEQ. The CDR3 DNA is TGTGCCAGCAGCCACGCAACGGGGGGTGGCACTGAAGCTTTCTTT. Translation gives CASSHATGGGTEAFF.

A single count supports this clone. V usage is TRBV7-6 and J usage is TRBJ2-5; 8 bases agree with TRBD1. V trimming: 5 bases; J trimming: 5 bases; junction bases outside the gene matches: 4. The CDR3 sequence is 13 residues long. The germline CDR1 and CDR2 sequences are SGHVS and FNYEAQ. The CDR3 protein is CASSTDREETQYF. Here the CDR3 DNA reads TGTGCCAGCAGCACGGACAGGGAGGAGACCCAGTACTTC.

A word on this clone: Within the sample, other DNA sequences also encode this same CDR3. The CDR3 is CAWSSQGNQPQHF. The DNA for the CDR3 is TGTGCCTGGAGTTCCCAGGGCAATCAGCCCCAGCATTTT. The J gene is TRBJ1-5, the V gene TRBV30; D ambiguous. V lost 2 bases and J 2 bases, leaving 7 bases between the germline ends. The CDR3 consists of 13 residues. CDR1 is GTSNPN, CDR2 SVGIG, per germline (reference sequence).

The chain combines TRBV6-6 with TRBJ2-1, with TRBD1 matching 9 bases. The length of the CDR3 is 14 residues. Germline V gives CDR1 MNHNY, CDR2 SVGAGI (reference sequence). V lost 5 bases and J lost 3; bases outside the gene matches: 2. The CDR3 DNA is TGTGCCAGCAGTCGGGGACAGGGCTACAATGAGCAGTTCTTC. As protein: CASSRGQGYNEQFF.

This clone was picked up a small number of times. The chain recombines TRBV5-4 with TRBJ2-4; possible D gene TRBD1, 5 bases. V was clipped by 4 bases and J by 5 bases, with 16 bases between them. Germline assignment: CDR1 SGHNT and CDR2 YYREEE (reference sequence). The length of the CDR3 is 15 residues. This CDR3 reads CASSPSPEGENIQYF. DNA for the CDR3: TGTGCCAGCAGCCCATCGCCCGAAGGGGAAAACATTCAGTACTTC.

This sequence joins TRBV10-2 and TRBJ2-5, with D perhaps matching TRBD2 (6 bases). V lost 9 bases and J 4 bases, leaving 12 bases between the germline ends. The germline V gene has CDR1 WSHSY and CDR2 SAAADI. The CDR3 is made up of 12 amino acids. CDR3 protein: CASSTSVETQYF. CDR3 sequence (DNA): TGCGCCAGTTCGACTAGTGTAGAGACCCAGTACTTC.

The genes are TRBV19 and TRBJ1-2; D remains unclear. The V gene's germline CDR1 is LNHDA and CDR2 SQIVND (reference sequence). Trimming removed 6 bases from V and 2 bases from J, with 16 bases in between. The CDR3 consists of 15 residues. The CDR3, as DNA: TGTGCCAGTAGGTTCGGCGTTTCAAAAAACTATGGCTACACCTTC. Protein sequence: CASRFGVSKNYGYTF. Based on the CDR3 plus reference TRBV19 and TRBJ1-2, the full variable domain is DGGITQSPKYLFRKEGQNVTLSCEQNLNHDAMYWYRQDPGQGLRLIYYSQIVNDFQKGDIAEGYSVSREKKESFPLTVTSAQKNPTAFYLCASRFGVSKNYGYTFGSGTRLTVV.

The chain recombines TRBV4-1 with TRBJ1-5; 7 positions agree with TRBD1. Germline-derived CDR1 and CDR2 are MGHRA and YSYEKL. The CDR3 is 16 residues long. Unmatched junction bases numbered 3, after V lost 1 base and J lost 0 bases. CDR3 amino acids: CASSQAGQLSNQPQHF. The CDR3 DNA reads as TGCGCCAGCAGCCAAGCGGGACAGCTTAGCAATCAGCCCCAGCATTTT.

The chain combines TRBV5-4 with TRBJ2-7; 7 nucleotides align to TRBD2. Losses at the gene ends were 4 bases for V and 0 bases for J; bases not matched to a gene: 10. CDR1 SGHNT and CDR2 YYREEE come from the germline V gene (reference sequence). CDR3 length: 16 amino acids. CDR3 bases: TGTGCCAGCAGCCGGGGAGGGGACTGGGGCTCCTACGAGCAGTACTTC. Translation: CASSRGGDWGSYEQYF.

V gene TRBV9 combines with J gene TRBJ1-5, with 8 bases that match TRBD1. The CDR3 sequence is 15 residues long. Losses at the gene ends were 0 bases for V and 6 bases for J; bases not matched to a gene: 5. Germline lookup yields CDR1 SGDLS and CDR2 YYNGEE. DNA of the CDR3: TGTGCCAGCAGCGTAGGGACAGGGTCGTTTCAGCCCCAGCATTTT. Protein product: CASSVGTGSFQPQHF. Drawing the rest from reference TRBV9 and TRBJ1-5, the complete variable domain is DSGVTQTPKHLITATGQRVTLRCSPRSGDLSVYWYQQSLDQGLQFLIQYYNGEERAKGNILERFSAQQFPDLHSELNLSSLELGDSALYFCASSVGTGSFQPQHFGDGTRLSIL.

CDR3 bases: TGTGCCAGCAGCTTAGGAGGACGGAGCTCCTACGAGCAGTACTTC. The encoded protein is CASSLGGRSSYEQYF. This rearrangement joins TRBV7-9 to TRBJ2-7; D gene uncertain. Trimming shortened V by 1 base and J by 0 bases, and 10 bases separated the two germline ends. Germline CDR1 and CDR2: SEHNR and FQNEAQ (reference sequence). The CDR3 has 15 amino acids.

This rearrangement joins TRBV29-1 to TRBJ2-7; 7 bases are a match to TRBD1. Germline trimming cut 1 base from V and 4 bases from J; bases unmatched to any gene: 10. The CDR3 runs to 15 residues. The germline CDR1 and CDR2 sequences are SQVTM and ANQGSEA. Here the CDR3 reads CSVEAPGTARYEQYF. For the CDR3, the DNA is TGCAGCGTTGAAGCACCCGGGACAGCGAGATACGAGCAGTACTTC.

The CDR3 is CAWSAGGSYNEQFF. CDR3 coding DNA: TGTGCCTGGAGTGCAGGGGGCTCCTACAATGAGCAGTTCTTC. This chain links TRBV30 with TRBJ2-1; 7 nucleotides line up with TRBD1. V shed 1 base, J shed 0 bases, and the junction held 0 bases outside the gene matches. From germline, CDR1 is GTSNPN and CDR2 SVGIG (reference sequence). The length of the CDR3 is 14 residues.

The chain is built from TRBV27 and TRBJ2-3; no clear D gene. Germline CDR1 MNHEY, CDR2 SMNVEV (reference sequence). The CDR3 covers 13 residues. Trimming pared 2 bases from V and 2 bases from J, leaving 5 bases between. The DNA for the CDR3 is TGTGCCAGCAGTTTACGGCTCACAGATACGCAGTATTTT. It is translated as CASSLRLTDTQYF.

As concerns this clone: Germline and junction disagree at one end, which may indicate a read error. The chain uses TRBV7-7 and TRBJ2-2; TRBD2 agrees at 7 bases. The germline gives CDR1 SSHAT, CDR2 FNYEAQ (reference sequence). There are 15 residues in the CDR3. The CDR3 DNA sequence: TGTGCTAGCAGTCGCGGGAGTGGGGGCACCGGGGAGCTGTTTTTT. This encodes CASSRGSGGTGELFF.